The source of this T cell receptor (beta chain) is a study of control samples from healthy donors and cancer patients. The CDR3 covers 19 residues. The germline gives CDR1 LNHNV, CDR2 YYDKDF (reference sequence). V lost 4 bases and J 0 bases, leaving 22 bases between the germline ends. The assay was immunoSEQ multiplex PCR, and TCRdb's table has in-frame clones only and misses some. The sample holds some 97,000 clones, about 88% seen once. The sequence was obtained from a woman aged 50 to 60 in good health. Sequenced sample: blood. V gene TRBV15 combines with J gene TRBJ2-1, with D hard to call. CDR3 sequence: CATSTERPSFLFSYNEQFF. In DNA, the CDR3 is TGTGCCACCAGCACAGAGCGCCCGTCCTTCCTCTTCTCCTACAATGAGCAGTTCTTC.